A selection of T cell receptor beta chains follows, all from one sample in a study of blood T cell repertoires in COVID-19. Generated by immunoSEQ multiplex PCR, the TCRdb table keeps only in-frame clones and is missing some. The data show about 50,000 clones, with about 90% seen just once and about a fifth held by the top ten. The source material was peripheral blood. Source of these receptors: a human donor in a cohort sampled during active COVID-19. Both conserved end residues are part of each CDR3. D genes are given only for firm matches. Clone size, where shown, is once, few, many, or a class for clones that have expanded.

v_call	cdr3_length	clone_size	d_call	j_call	cdr3_nt	cdr3_aa
TRBV2	13	NA	NA	TRBJ1-2	TGTGCCAGCAGTGAACAGGTAACCTATGGCTACACCTTC	CASSEQVTYGYTF
TRBV18	19	NA	NA	TRBJ1-2	TGTGCCAGCTCACCACCTGGGTCTACGGGGAGGCCGGCTAACTATGGCTACACCTTC	CASSPPGSTGRPANYGYTF
TRBV21-1	19	once	NA	TRBJ2-7	TGTGCCAGCAGCAAAGCGCATTTCCCCGGACAGGAGGGTCTCGGAGAGCAGTACTTC	CASSKAHFPGQEGLGEQYF
TRBV7-9	16	NA	NA	TRBJ1-3	TGTGCCAGCAGACAGGGACATAGGTTCGGCGGAAACACCATATATTTT	CASRQGHRFGGNTIYF
TRBV6-5	15	NA	TRBD1	TRBJ2-3	TGTGCCAGCAGGCTCCAGGGGGCCAGCACAGATACGCAGTATTTT	CASRLQGASTDTQYF
TRBV6-2/TRBV6-3	16	NA	TRBD1	TRBJ2-2	TGTGCCAGCAGTTTAACAGGGGGCTGGAACACCGGGGAGCTGTTTTTT	CASSLTGGWNTGELFF
TRBV7-2	16	once	NA	TRBJ2-2	TGTGCCAGCAGCTTAGGCGGCTCCGCGAACACCGGGGAGCTGTTTTTT	CASSLGGSANTGELFF
TRBV12-3/TRBV12-4	12	NA	TRBD1	TRBJ2-7	TGTGCCAGCAGCCGGGGACAGGGGGAGCAGTACTTC	CASSRGQGEQYF
TRBV12-3/TRBV12-4	13	NA	TRBD1	TRBJ1-2	TGTGCCAGCAGGGGACAGGGTCTAGATGGCTACACCTTC	CASRGQGLDGYTF
TRBV7-2	15	NA	NA	TRBJ2-5	TGTGCCAGCAGCTTAGGGGGAGGGGGGCTCCAGAGACCGGACTTC	CASSLGGGGLQRPDF
TRBV19	15	NA	TRBD2	TRBJ2-1	TGTGCCAGTAGTCGGCTAGCGGGGGGGCCGAATGAGCAGTTCTTC	CASSRLAGGPNEQFF
TRBV7-2	15	NA	TRBD2	TRBJ2-1	TGTGCCAGCAGCTTAGCAGCTAGCGGGGGCTATGAGCAGTTCTTC	CASSLAASGGYEQFF
TRBV7-2	16	few	TRBD1	TRBJ2-6	TGTGCCAGCAGCTTGGACAGGCTGGTGCTGGCCAACGTCCTGACTTTC	CASSLDRLVLANVLTF
TRBV5-1	15	NA	NA	TRBJ1-4	TGCGCCAGCAGCTTGAGGCCTCAACTAAATGAAAAACTGTTTTTT	CASSLRPQLNEKLFF
TRBV2	11	once	NA	TRBJ2-1	TGTGCCAGCACGGGAGAAAATGAGCAGTTCTTC	CASTGENEQFF
TRBV7-2	15	NA	NA	TRBJ1-5	TGTGCCAGCAGCTTACAGGGGTATAGCAATCAGCCCCAGCATTTT	CASSLQGYSNQPQHF
TRBV30	16	NA	NA	TRBJ2-1	TGTGCCTGGGCGAAAGGGCTAGCGCTGAACTACAATGAGCAGTTCTTC	CAWAKGLALNYNEQFF
TRBV19	14	NA	NA	TRBJ2-2	TGTGCCAGTAGTCATCCAGGGGATGCCGGGGAGCTGTTTTTT	CASSHPGDAGELFF
TRBV19	15	NA	TRBD1	TRBJ2-3	TGTGCCAGTAGGAATGCCGGGACAGTCCCAGATACGCAGTATTTT	CASRNAGTVPDTQYF
TRBV7-3	15	NA	TRBD1	TRBJ2-5	TGTGCCAGCAGCCGAGGACAGGGGGTTGGAGAGACCCAGTACTTC	CASSRGQGVGETQYF
TRBV9	14	once	NA	TRBJ1-1	TGTGCCAGCAGCAAGGCGGGCGGGAGCACTGAAGCTTTCTTT	CASSKAGGSTEAFF
TRBV6-6	13	NA	TRBD1	TRBJ1-2	TGTGCCATCGCCGGGACAGGGGTCTATGGCTACACCTTC	CAIAGTGVYGYTF
TRBV19	13	once	TRBD1	TRBJ1-5	TGTGCCAGTTCTACAGGGGGCTATCAGCCCCAGCATTTT	CASSTGGYQPQHF
TRBV4-2	18	NA	TRBD2	TRBJ2-1	TGTGCCAGCAGCCAAGATAGGCTTAGGCGGGGGGCAGACAATGAGCAGTTCTTC	CASSQDRLRRGADNEQFF
TRBV13	15	NA	NA	TRBJ1-3	TGTGCCAGCAGCTTAAGTCAGGCTATAAGCAACACCATATATTTT	CASSLSQAISNTIYF
TRBV5-1	16	NA	NA	TRBJ2-1	TGCGCCAGCAGCTGGACGACTAGTTCCTCCTACAATGAGCAGTTCTTC	CASSWTTSSSYNEQFF
TRBV5-1	14	NA	TRBD1	TRBJ1-4	TGCGCCAGCAGCACGGGACAGTTTAATGAAAAACTGTTTTTT	CASSTGQFNEKLFF
TRBV18	12	NA	NA	TRBJ1-5	TGTGCCAGCTCACGCTACAATCAGCCCCAGCATTTT	CASSRYNQPQHF
TRBV5-4	15	NA	TRBD1	TRBJ1-2	TGTGCCAGCAGCTTGTACCTACAGGGGAACTATGGCTACACCTTC	CASSLYLQGNYGYTF
TRBV25-1	12	NA	NA	TRBJ1-2	TGTGCCAGCAGTGGAACAGGGTATGGCTACACCTTC	CASSGTGYGYTF
TRBV19	12	NA	NA	TRBJ1-4	TGTGCCAGTAGTATAGTACAAGAAAAACTGTTTTTT	CASSIVQEKLFF
TRBV30	13	NA	NA	TRBJ1-3	TGTGCCTGGAGTTCAGGGCCTGGAAACACCATATATTTT	CAWSSGPGNTIYF
TRBV7-2	13	NA	NA	TRBJ1-5	TGTGCCAGCAGCTTATCCGGCAATCAGCCCCAGCATTTT	CASSLSGNQPQHF
TRBV25-1	13	NA	NA	TRBJ1-4	TGTGCCAGCAAGGGGGTCTGGGATGAAAAACTGTTTTTT	CASKGVWDEKLFF
TRBV5-1	15	NA	NA	TRBJ2-7	TGCGCCAGCAGCTACAGACAGGCCACCTACTACGAGCAGTACTTC	CASSYRQATYYEQYF
TRBV10-1	13	NA	NA	TRBJ2-5	TGCGCCAGCAGCCAACAGGTCCAAGAGACCCAGTACTTC	CASSQQVQETQYF
TRBV14	18	NA	TRBD1	TRBJ2-7	TGTGCCAGCAGCCAAGATCGGGGTACCAGGGGGCTGACGTACGAGCAGTACTTC	CASSQDRGTRGLTYEQYF
TRBV4-2	16	few	NA	TRBJ1-6	TGTGCCAGCAGATTCCAGGTTAGCTCCTATAATTCACCCCTCCACTTT	CASRFQVSSYNSPLHF
TRBV21-1	16	NA	NA	TRBJ2-7	TGTGCCAGCAGGAAAAGGGGGACATCGAGAGGCTACGAGCAGTACTTC	CASRKRGTSRGYEQYF
TRBV18	12	NA	NA	TRBJ1-6	TGTGCCAGCTCACCACTTAGTTCACCCCTCCACTTT	CASSPLSSPLHF
TRBV7-9	17	NA	NA	TRBJ1-3	TGTGCCAGCAGCCTCGCCGGGAGGCGGGGCTCTGGAAACACCATATATTTT	CASSLAGRRGSGNTIYF
TRBV18	16	NA	TRBD1	TRBJ1-1	TGTGCCAGCTCACCACCTGCAGGGGGCATGAACACTGAAGCTTTCTTT	CASSPPAGGMNTEAFF
TRBV18	14	NA	NA	TRBJ1-2	TGTGCCAGCTCACCATCCGGTTTGAACTATGGCTACACCTTC	CASSPSGLNYGYTF